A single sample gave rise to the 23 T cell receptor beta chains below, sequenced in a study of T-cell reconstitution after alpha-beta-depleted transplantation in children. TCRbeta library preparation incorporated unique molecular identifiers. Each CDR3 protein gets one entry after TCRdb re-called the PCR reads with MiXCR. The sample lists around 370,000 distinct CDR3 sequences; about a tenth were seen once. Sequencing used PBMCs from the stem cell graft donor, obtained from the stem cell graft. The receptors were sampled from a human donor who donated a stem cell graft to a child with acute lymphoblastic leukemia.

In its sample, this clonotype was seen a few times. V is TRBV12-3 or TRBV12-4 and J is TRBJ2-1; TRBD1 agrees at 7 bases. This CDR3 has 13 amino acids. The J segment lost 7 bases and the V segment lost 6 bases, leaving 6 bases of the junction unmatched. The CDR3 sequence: CASSFLQGNEQFF. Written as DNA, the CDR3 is TGTGCCAGCAGCTTCCTACAGGGGAATGAGCAGTTCTTC.

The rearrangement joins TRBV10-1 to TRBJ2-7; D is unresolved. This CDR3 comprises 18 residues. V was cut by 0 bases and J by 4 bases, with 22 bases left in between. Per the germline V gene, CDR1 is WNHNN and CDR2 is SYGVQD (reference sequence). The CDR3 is CASSESIPNDLLTYEQYF. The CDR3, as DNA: TGCGCCAGCAGTGAGTCGATTCCGAATGACCTCCTTACGTACGAGCAGTACTTC.

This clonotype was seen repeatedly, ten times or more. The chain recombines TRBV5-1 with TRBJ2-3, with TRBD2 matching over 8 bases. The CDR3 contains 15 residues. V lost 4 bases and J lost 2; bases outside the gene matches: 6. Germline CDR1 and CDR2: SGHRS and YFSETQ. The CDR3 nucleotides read TGCGCCAGCAGCCCGGGACTAGACTACACAGATACGCAGTATTTT. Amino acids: CASSPGLDYTDTQYF.

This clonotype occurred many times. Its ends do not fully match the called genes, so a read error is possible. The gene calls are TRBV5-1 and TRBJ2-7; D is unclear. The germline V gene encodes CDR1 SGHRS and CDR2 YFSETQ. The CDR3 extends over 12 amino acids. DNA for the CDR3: TGTGCCAGCAGCCCAACCTCCTACGAGCAGTACTTC. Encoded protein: CASSPTSYEQYF.

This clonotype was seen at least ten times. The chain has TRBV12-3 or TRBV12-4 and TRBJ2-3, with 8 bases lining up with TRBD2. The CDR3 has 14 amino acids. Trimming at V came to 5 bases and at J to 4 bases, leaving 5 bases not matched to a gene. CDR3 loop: CASSRAGVPDTQYF. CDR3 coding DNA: TGTGCCAGCAGTCGAGCGGGAGTCCCAGATACGCAGTATTTT.

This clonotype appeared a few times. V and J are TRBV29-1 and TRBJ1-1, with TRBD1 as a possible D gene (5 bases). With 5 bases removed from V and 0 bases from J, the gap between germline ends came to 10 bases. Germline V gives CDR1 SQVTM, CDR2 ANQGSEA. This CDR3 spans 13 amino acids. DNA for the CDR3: TGCAGCGTTTCAGGGCATCTGAACACTGAAGCTTTCTTT. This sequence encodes CSVSGHLNTEAFF.

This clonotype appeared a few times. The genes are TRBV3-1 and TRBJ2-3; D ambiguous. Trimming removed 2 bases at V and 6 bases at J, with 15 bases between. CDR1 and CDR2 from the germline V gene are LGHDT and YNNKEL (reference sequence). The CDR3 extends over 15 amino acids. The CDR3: CASSQPSRPSDTQYF. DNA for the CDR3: TGTGCCAGCAGCCAACCATCTAGGCCCTCTGATACGCAGTATTTT.

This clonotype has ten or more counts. This chain's CDR3 is CASSLVETSGRGPSWTQYF. The CDR3 coding sequence is TGTGCCAGCAGCTTAGTTGAGACTAGCGGTAGGGGGCCTTCGTGGACCCAGTACTTC. The V and J genes are TRBV7-8 and TRBJ2-5; 9 bases match TRBD2. This CDR3 region has 19 residues. Germline loops: CDR1 SGHVS, CDR2 FQNEAQ. The V gene end was trimmed by 1 base and the J gene end by 7 bases; junction bases not matched to a gene: 19.

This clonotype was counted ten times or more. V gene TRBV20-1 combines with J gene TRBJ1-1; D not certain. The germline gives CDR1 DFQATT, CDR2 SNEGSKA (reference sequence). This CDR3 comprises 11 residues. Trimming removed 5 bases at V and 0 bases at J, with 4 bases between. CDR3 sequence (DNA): TGCAGTGCTCGTCTGAACACTGAAGCTTTCTTT. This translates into CSARLNTEAFF.

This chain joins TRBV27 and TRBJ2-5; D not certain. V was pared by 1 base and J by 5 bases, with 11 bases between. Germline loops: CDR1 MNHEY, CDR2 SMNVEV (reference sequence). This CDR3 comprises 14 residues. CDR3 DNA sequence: TGTGCCAGCAGTTTATTGGTTTCCTTGGAGACCCAGTACTTC. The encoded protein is CASSLLVSLETQYF.

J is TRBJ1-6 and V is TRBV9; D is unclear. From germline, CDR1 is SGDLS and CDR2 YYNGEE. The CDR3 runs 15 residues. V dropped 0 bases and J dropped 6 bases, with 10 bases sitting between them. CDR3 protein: CASSVAGNGNSPLHF. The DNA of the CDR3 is TGTGCCAGCAGCGTAGCGGGGAACGGTAATTCACCCCTCCACTTT.

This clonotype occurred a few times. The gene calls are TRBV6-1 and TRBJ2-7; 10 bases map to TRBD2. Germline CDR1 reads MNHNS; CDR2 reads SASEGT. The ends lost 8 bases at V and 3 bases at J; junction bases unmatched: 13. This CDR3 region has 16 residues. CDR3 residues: CASHSPGTSADYEQYF. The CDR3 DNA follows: TGTGCCAGCCATAGCCCCGGGACTAGCGCTGACTACGAGCAGTACTTC.

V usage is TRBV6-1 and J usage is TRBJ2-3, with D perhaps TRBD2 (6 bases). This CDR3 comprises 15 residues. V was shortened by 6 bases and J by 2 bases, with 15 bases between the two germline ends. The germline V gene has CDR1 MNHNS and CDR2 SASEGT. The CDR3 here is CASSGRHILTDTQYF. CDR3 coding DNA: TGTGCCAGCAGCGGGAGACACATCCTCACAGATACGCAGTATTTT.

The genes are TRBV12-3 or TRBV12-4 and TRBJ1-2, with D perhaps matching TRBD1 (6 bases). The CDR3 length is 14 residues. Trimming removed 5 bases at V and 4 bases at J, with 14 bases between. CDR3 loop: CASSRDTSRYGYTF. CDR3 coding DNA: TGTGCCAGCAGTCGGGACACCTCGCGCTATGGCTACACCTTC.

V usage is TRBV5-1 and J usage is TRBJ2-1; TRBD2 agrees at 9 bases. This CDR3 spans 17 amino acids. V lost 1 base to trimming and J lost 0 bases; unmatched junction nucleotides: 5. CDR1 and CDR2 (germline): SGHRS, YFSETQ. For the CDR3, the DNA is TGCGCCAGCAGCTTGTACGCTAGCGGGACCTCCTACAATGAGCAGTTCTTC. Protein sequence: CASSLYASGTSYNEQFF.

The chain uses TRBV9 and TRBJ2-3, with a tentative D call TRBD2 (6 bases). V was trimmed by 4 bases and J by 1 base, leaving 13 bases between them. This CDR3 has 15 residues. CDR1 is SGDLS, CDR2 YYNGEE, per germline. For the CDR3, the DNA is TGTGCCAGCAGCCCTCTGGCTAGCGGCACAGATACGCAGTATTTT. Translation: CASSPLASGTDTQYF.

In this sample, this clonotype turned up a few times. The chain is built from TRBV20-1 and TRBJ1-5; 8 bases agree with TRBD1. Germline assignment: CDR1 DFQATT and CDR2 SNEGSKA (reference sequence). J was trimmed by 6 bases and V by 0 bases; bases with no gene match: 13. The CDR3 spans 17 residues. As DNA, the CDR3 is TGCAGTGCTAGAGATCGTAGGTGGACAGGGCACATTCAGCCCCAGCATTTT. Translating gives CSARDRRWTGHIQPQHF.

The CDR3 reads CASSQSIPQYF. Here the CDR3 DNA reads TGTGCCAGCAGCCAATCGATTCCGCAGTATTTT. The V gene is TRBV16, the J gene TRBJ2-3; the D is unclear. CDR3 length equals 11 residues. From germline, CDR1 is KGHSY and CDR2 FQNENV. Trimming removed 0 bases at V and 10 bases at J, with 5 bases between. Together with reference TRBV16 and TRBJ2-3, the CDR3 gives the full variable domain: GEEVAQTPKHLVRGEGQKAKLYCAPIKGHSYVFWYQQVLKNEFKFLISFQNENVFDETGMPKERFSAKCLPNSPCSLEIQATKLEDSAVYFCASSQSIPQYFGPGTRLTVL.

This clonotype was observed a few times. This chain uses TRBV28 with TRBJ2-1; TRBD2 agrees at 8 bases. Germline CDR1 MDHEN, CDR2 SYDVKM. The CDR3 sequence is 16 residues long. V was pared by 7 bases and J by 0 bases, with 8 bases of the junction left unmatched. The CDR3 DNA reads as TGTGCCAGCACCAACGAACTAGCGGACTCCTACAATGAGCAGTTCTTC. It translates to CASTNELADSYNEQFF.

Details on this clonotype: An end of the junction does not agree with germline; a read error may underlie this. The CDR3 coding sequence is TGTGCCAGCAGTTCCGGGCCCTCCTCCGAGCAGTACTTC. Translating gives CASSSGPSSEQYF. This chain uses TRBV12-3 or TRBV12-4 with TRBJ2-7; D gene ambiguous. This CDR3 comprises 13 residues.

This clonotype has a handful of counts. The CDR3, as DNA: TGCGCCAGCAGCCCATATAGACAGTCGAACACTGAAGCTTTCTTT. As protein: CASSPYRQSNTEAFF. The chain carries TRBV4-1 and TRBJ1-1, with a possible D match to TRBD1 (5 bases). This CDR3 has 15 residues. Trimming pared 4 bases from V and 1 base from J, leaving 13 bases between. The germline V gene encodes CDR1 MGHRA and CDR2 YSYEKL.

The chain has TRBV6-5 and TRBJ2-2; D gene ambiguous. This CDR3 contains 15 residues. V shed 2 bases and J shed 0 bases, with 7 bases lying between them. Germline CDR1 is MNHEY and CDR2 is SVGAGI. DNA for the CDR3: TGTGCCAGCAGTTACAGACCACCGAACACCGGGGAGCTGTTTTTT. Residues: CASSYRPPNTGELFF.

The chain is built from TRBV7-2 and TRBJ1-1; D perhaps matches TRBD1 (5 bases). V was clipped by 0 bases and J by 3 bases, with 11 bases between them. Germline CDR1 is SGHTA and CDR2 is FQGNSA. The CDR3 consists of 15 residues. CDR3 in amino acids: CASSLALQGDTEAFF. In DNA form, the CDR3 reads TGTGCCAGCAGCTTAGCTCTCCAGGGTGACACTGAAGCTTTCTTT.